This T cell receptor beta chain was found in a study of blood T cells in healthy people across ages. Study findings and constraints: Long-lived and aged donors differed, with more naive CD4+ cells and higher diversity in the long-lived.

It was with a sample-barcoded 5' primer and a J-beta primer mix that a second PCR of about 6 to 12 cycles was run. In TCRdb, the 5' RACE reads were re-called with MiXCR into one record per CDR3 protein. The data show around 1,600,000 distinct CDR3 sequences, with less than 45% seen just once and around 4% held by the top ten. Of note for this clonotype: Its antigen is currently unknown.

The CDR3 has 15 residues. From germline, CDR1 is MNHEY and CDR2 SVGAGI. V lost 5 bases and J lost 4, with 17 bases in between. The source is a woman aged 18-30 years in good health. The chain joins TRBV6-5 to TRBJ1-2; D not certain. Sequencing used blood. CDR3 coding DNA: TGTGCCAGCAGTACCCTCAAGGACGTCCGCTATGGCTACACCTTC. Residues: CASSTLKDVRYGYTF.